The 2 T cell receptor beta chains given below trace back to one sample, sequenced in a study of cytomegalovirus exposure and HLA in healthy donors. Primers for the PCR totalled 60 Vbeta and 13 Jbeta. Measured with immunoSEQ multiplex PCR; TCRdb has only the in-frame clones, and not every one. This sample has some 170,000 clones, with more than 60% found just once. Input material: PBMCs. The source of these receptors is a human donor in good health.

The chain recombines TRBV13 with TRBJ1-5; 8 nucleotides align to TRBD1. CDR3 length: 17 residues. Germline CDR1 reads PRHDT; CDR2 reads FYEKMQ (reference sequence). Trimming cost V 4 bases and J 3 bases; bases outside gene matches: 11. Here the CDR3 DNA reads TGTGCCAGCAGCTACCGACAGGGGAGAGGGGCCAATCAGCCCCAGCATTTT. Its protein product is CASSYRQGRGANQPQHF.

J is TRBJ1-1 and V is TRBV5-4; 8 nucleotides align to TRBD1. After removal of 3 bases from V and 1 base from J, the junction contained 5 bases not matched to a gene. The germline V gene has CDR1 SGHNT and CDR2 YYREEE (reference sequence). The CDR3 length is 15 residues. CDR3 coding DNA: TGTGCCAGCAGCTCACCCGGGACAGGGAACACTGAAGCTTTCTTT. It encodes CASSSPGTGNTEAFF.